Shown below are 25 T cell receptor beta chains from a single sample sequenced in a study of T cells in Graves' hyperthyroidism and ophthalmopathy. Researchers amplified the TCR beta CDR3 regions from RNA transcripts. HTBI primers were used for first-round RT-PCR of the TCR CDR3. Each CDR3 protein gets one entry after TCRdb re-called the multiplex PCR reads with MiXCR. The sample records around 690,000 distinct CDR3 sequences, roughly 17% being singletons. The sequencing input was blood. These receptors all stem from a man in his fifties or sixties with Graves' hyperthyroidism.

This clonotype came up many times. V usage is TRBV29-1 and J usage is TRBJ1-2, with 8 bases aligning to TRBD1. The CDR3 runs 17 residues. Trimming took 4 bases from V and 1 from J; bases not matched to a gene: 14. The germline V gene encodes CDR1 SQVTM and CDR2 ANQGSEA. CDR3 residues: CSVGDLAGGLSNYGYTF. DNA of the CDR3: TGCAGCGTTGGGGATCTGGCAGGGGGCTTGAGTAACTATGGCTACACCTTC.

This chain connects TRBV10-3 to TRBJ2-1; no reliable D call. Per the germline V gene, CDR1 is ENHRY and CDR2 is SYGVKD. The CDR3 loop spans 14 amino acids. Trimming left V 3 bases short and J 0 bases short, with 6 bases between. The CDR3 coding sequence is TGTGCCATCAGTGAACTGGTCTCCTACAATGAGCAGTTCTTC. Protein product: CAISELVSYNEQFF.

In this sample, this clonotype turned up a few times. The chain uses TRBV24-1 and TRBJ2-1; D tentatively reads TRBD1 or TRBD2 (5 bases each). Trimming stripped 1 base from V and 12 bases from J, with 24 bases between. The CDR3 spans 17 residues. The germline V gene encodes CDR1 KGHDR and CDR2 SFDVKD. The CDR3 sequence is CATSDLLGEGIGLGQFF. Written as DNA, the CDR3 is TGTGCCACCAGTGATTTACTGGGAGAGGGGATAGGATTGGGGCAGTTCTTC.

In its sample, this clonotype was seen many times. The chain recombines TRBV5-1 with TRBJ2-1; 8 nucleotides align to TRBD2. Germline CDR1 SGHRS, CDR2 YFSETQ. With 0 bases clipped from V and 3 bases from J, the junction kept 8 bases outside the gene matches. The CDR3 spans 17 residues. The CDR3 DNA reads as TGCGCCAGCAGCTTGGTTTCGAGCGGGAGTAGCTACAATGAGCAGTTCTTC. Protein sequence: CASSLVSSGSSYNEQFF.

This clonotype was counted many times. This chain connects TRBV6-5 to TRBJ2-7; 10 bases map to TRBD2. The V gene end was trimmed by 0 bases and the J gene end by 1 base; junction bases not matched to a gene: 6. The CDR3 sequence is 17 residues long. Germline V lookup: CDR1 MNHEY, CDR2 SVGAGI. The CDR3 is CASSYSAASGSSYEQYF. The CDR3 nucleotides are TGTGCCAGCAGTTACTCGGCCGCTAGCGGGAGTTCCTACGAGCAGTACTTC.

This rearrangement joins TRBV20-1 to TRBJ2-1; the match to TRBD2 covers 13 bases. CDR1 is DFQATT, CDR2 SNEGSKA, per germline (reference sequence). CDR3 length: 17 amino acids. V lost 3 bases and J lost 6; bases outside the gene matches: 11. CDR3 sequence (DNA): TGCAGTGCTAGCACACTAGCGGGAGGGAACGCCGGCAATGAGCAGTTCTTC. This encodes CSASTLAGGNAGNEQFF.

In its sample, this clonotype was seen many times. The chain recombines TRBV29-1 with TRBJ2-1, with a tentative D call TRBD1 (6 bases). The V gene lost 2 bases and the J gene lost 2 bases, with 13 bases spanning the gap. Germline V lookup: CDR1 SQVTM, CDR2 ANQGSEA. The CDR3 length is 15 residues. As DNA, the CDR3 is TGCAGCGTTGAATTGTATGGGGGCCCCTACAATGAGCAGTTCTTC. This translates into CSVELYGGPYNEQFF.

This clonotype was seen only a few times. The chain has TRBV9 and TRBJ2-7, with 9 bases lining up with TRBD1. This CDR3 has 14 residues. CDR1 and CDR2 (germline): SGDLS, YYNGEE. V trimming: 0 bases; J trimming: 2 bases; junction bases outside the gene matches: 0. The CDR3 DNA is TGTGCCAGCAGCGTAGGGGACAGGGCCTACGAGCAGTACTTC. Translated, it gives CASSVGDRAYEQYF.

This clonotype was counted between two and nine times. The rearrangement uses TRBV20-1 and TRBJ2-3, with 8 bases aligning to TRBD1. CDR3 size: 14 residues. CDR1 is DFQATT and CDR2 is SNEGSKA in the germline V gene (reference sequence). The V gene end was trimmed by 7 bases and the J gene end by 2 bases; junction bases not matched to a gene: 8. CDR3 protein: CSEQGAGITDTQYF. The CDR3 DNA sequence: TGCAGTGAGCAGGGGGCGGGGATCACAGATACGCAGTATTTT.

Concerning this clonotype: A much larger clone differs by one base, so this may be a read error. The CDR3 spells CASGGSTLWEQYF. For the CDR3, the DNA is TGTGCCAGCGGAGGGTCGACTTTATGGGAGCAGTACTTC. This chain joins TRBV12-3 or TRBV12-4 and TRBJ2-7; D perhaps matches TRBD2 (6 bases). Trimming took off 8 bases at V and 7 bases at J, with 18 bases between the two ends. The CDR3 runs to 13 residues.

The chain uses TRBV29-1 and TRBJ2-1; 13 nucleotides align to TRBD2. With V trimmed by 3 bases and J by 7 bases, 12 bases remained unmatched. This CDR3 is 17 amino acids long. The germline gives CDR1 SQVTM, CDR2 ANQGSEA. The CDR3 protein is CSVDQLPGLAGRNEQFF. Here the CDR3 DNA reads TGCAGCGTTGATCAGCTACCGGGACTAGCGGGACGTAATGAGCAGTTCTTC.

There are many counts of this clonotype. The rearrangement links TRBV11-1 to TRBJ2-7; 9 bases align to TRBD1. Germline-derived CDR1 and CDR2 are SGHAT and FQDESV (reference sequence). Unmatched junction bases numbered 8, after V lost 4 bases and J lost 1 base. The CDR3 is 16 amino acids. The CDR3 loop is CASSSQVGQGSYEQYF. CDR3 in DNA: TGTGCCAGCAGCTCACAAGTGGGACAGGGATCCTACGAGCAGTACTTC. The variable domain in full, completed from reference TRBV11-1 and TRBJ2-7, reads EAEVAQSPRYKITEKSQAVAFWCDPISGHATLYWYRQILGQGPELLVQFQDESVVDDSQLPKDRFSAERLKGVDSTLKIQPAELGDSAMYLCASSSQVGQGSYEQYFGPGTRLTVT.

There are many counts of this clonotype. The V gene is TRBV27, the J gene TRBJ2-3; unclear D gene. Germline lookup yields CDR1 MNHEY and CDR2 SMNVEV (reference sequence). The CDR3 is 16 amino acids. Trimming took 8 bases from V and 3 from J, leaving 21 bases between them. As DNA, the CDR3 is TGTGCCAGCGCCGAGATATTAGGGTGGATGACAGATACGCAGTATTTT. It translates to CASAEILGWMTDTQYF.

The V and J genes are TRBV29-1 and TRBJ2-1; D is unclear. Trimming shortened V by 4 bases and J by 0 bases, and 7 bases separated the two germline ends. CDR1 and CDR2 from the germline V gene are SQVTM and ANQGSEA. The CDR3 has 13 residues. The CDR3 protein is CSVVLSSYNEQFF. The CDR3 nucleotides are TGCAGCGTTGTATTGAGCTCCTACAATGAGCAGTTCTTC.

On this clonotype itself: This may be a read error, as it is one base from a much larger clone. V and J are TRBV9 and TRBJ1-6; D ambiguous. CDR1 and CDR2 (germline): SGDLS, YYNGEE. The V end was cut by 0 bases, the J end by 10 bases, with 11 bases between. This CDR3 region has 14 residues. The CDR3 coding sequence is TGTGCCAGCAGCGTAGATGGTAGTGAGTCACCCCTCCACTTT. Translation gives CASSVDGSESPLHF.

This clonotype came up a few times. It is likely a read error, because the conserved phenylalanine at the end of the CDR3 is missing. This sequence joins TRBV28 and TRBJ2-6, with 10 bases aligning to TRBD1. The V segment lost 6 bases and the J segment 0 bases; nucleotides outside the gene matches: 2. CDR1 and CDR2 (germline): MDHEN, SYDVKM. This CDR3 has 16 amino acids. The chain's CDR3 is CASRGTGDSGANVLTS. The CDR3 DNA is TGTGCCAGCAGGGGGACAGGGGACTCTGGGGCCAACGTCCTGACTTCC.

Many counts were recorded for this clonotype. This sequence joins TRBV28 and TRBJ1-2, with no clear D. The V and J ends lost 8 bases and 0 bases respectively, with 10 bases between them. The CDR3 sequence is 13 residues long. Per the germline V gene, CDR1 is MDHEN and CDR2 is SYDVKM. CDR3 protein: CASVSGSNYGYTF. Here the CDR3 DNA reads TGTGCCAGCGTATCGGGGTCTAACTATGGCTACACCTTC.

This clonotype was detected many times. This chain uses TRBV28 with TRBJ2-5, with a tentative D call TRBD2 (5 bases). This CDR3 is 17 amino acids long. CDR1 is MDHEN and CDR2 is SYDVKM in the germline V gene. Trimming left V 5 bases short and J 2 bases short, with 21 bases between. In DNA, the CDR3 is TGTGCCAGCAGTCTCCCCTCCGGGGTCGCAACTCAAGAGACCCAGTACTTC. Translated, it gives CASSLPSGVATQETQYF.

The chain uses TRBV2 and TRBJ2-1; 10 positions agree with TRBD2. Germline CDR1 reads SNHLY; CDR2 reads FYNNEI. This CDR3 contains 15 residues. Trimming at V came to 6 bases and at J to 4 bases, leaving 6 bases not matched to a gene. The CDR3 here is CASSELAGPYNEQFF. Written as DNA, the CDR3 is TGTGCCAGCAGCGAACTAGCGGGGCCATACAATGAGCAGTTCTTC.

At least ten counts were recorded for this clonotype. In DNA form, the CDR3 reads TGTGCCAGCAGTTTATCGGGACTAGCGTCTTACGAGCAGTACTTC. Its protein product is CASSLSGLASYEQYF. The V call is TRBV28, the J call TRBJ2-7; TRBD2 matches at 10 bases. CDR1 and CDR2 (germline): MDHEN, SYDVKM. This CDR3 comprises 15 residues. The J segment lost 4 bases and the V segment lost 1 base, leaving 4 bases of the junction unmatched. Variable domain in full (rest from reference TRBV28 and TRBJ2-7): DVKVTQSSRYLVKRTGEKVFLECVQDMDHENMFWYRQDPGLGLRLIYFSYDVKMKEKGDIPEGYSVSREKKERFSLILESASTNQTSMYLCASSLSGLASYEQYFGPGTRLTVT.

This clonotype was seen only a few times. This chain joins TRBV3-1 and TRBJ2-7, with unresolved D. CDR1 is LGHDT and CDR2 is YNNKEL in the germline V gene (reference sequence). CDR3 length: 14 amino acids. The V end was cut by 6 bases, the J end by 4 bases, with 16 bases between. The CDR3 protein is CASSPAWDRYEQYF. The CDR3 region has the DNA TGTGCCAGCAGTCCGGCCTGGGATAGATACGAGCAGTACTTC.

This clonotype was recorded at least ten times. The V call is TRBV11-2, the J call TRBJ2-1; D might be TRBD1 or TRBD2, each matching 6 bases. Germline CDR1 reads SGHAT; CDR2 reads FQNNGV. CDR3 length: 14 residues. Deletions cut 7 bases from V and 7 bases from J, with 17 bases between. The CDR3 protein is CASIIRGETNEQFF. The CDR3 DNA sequence: TGTGCCAGCATCATAAGGGGGGAGACGAATGAGCAGTTCTTC. The whole variable domain, filled in from reference TRBV11-2 and TRBJ2-1, reads EAGVAQSPRYKIIEKRQSVAFWCNPISGHATLYWYQQILGQGPKLLIQFQNNGVVDDSQLPKDRFSAERLKGVDSTLKIQPAKLEDSAVYLCASIIRGETNEQFFGPGTRLTVL.

The sample holds many counts of this clonotype. V is TRBV24-1 and J is TRBJ1-2; D possibly corresponds to TRBD1 (6 bases). The V and J ends lost 4 bases and 2 bases respectively, with 10 bases between them. CDR3 length: 14 amino acids. The germline V gene encodes CDR1 KGHDR and CDR2 SFDVKD. This chain's CDR3 is CATSERTVNYGYTF. The CDR3 DNA is TGTGCCACCAGTGAAAGGACAGTCAACTATGGCTACACCTTC.

The chain is built from TRBV28 and TRBJ2-7; D is unclear. This CDR3 comprises 11 residues. CDR1 is MDHEN and CDR2 is SYDVKM in the germline V gene. Trimming took off 8 bases at V and 3 bases at J, with 8 bases between the two ends. This chain's CDR3 is CASGRFYEQYF. The CDR3 DNA reads TGTGCCAGCGGACGGTTCTACGAGCAGTACTTC.

The table lists this clonotype with many counts. The chain uses TRBV28 and TRBJ2-2, with TRBD2 matching 7 bases. CDR1 is MDHEN, CDR2 SYDVKM, per germline. The V gene end was trimmed by 2 bases and the J gene end by 4 bases; junction bases not matched to a gene: 10. The CDR3 spans 17 residues. The CDR3 nucleotides are TGTGCCAGCAGTTTAGCTAGCGGCTCCTTGGGCACCGGGGAGCTGTTTTTT. Translated: CASSLASGSLGTGELFF.